This T cell receptor beta chain was recovered during a study of identical twins. With 4 bases clipped from V and 0 bases from J, the junction kept 12 bases outside the gene matches. Germline V gene lookup returns CDR1 MDHEN and CDR2 SYDVKM. The CDR3 totals 20 residues. Each CDR3 protein gets one entry after TCRdb re-called the 5' RACE reads with MiXCR. Among 300,000 to 400,000 distinct CDR3 sequences listed, roughly 9% were seen once. J is TRBJ2-4 and V is TRBV28; TRBD2 aligns across 13 bases. Sequencing was performed on naive T cells sorted from blood. The receptor comes from a woman aged 45 to 65 in good health. The CDR3 DNA reads as TGTGCCAGCAGTTCAAAACCGGGACTAGCGGGGCAACAAGCCAAAAACATTCAGTACTTC. It specifies CASSSKPGLAGQQAKNIQYF.